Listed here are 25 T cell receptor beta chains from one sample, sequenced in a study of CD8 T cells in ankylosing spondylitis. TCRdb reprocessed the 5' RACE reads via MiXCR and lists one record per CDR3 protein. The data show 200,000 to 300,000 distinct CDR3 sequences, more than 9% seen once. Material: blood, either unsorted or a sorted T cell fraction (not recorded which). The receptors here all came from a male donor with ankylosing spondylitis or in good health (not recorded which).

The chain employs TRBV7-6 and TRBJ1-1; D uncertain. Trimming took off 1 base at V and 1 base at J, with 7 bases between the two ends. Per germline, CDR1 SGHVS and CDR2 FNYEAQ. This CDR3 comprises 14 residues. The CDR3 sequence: CASSLVTANTEAFF. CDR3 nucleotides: TGTGCCAGCAGCTTAGTAACGGCGAACACTGAAGCTTTCTTT.

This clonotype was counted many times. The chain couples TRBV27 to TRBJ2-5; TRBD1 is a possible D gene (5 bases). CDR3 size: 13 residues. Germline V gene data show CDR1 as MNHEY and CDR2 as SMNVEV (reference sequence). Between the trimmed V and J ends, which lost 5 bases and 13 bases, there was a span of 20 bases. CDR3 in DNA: TGTGCCAGCAGTACCCCGGAAAGACAGTTCCGGTACTTC. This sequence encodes CASSTPERQFRYF.

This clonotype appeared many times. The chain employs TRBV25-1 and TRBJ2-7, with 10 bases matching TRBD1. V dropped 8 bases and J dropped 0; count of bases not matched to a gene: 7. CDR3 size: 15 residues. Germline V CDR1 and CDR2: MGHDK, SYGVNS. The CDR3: CASGKGTGASYEQYF. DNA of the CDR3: TGTGCCAGCGGGAAGGGGACAGGGGCCTCCTACGAGCAGTACTTC.

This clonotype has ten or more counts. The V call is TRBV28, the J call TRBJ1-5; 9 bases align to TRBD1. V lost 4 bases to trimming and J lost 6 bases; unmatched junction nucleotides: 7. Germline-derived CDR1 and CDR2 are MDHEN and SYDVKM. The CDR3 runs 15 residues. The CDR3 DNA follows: TGTGCCAGCAGTTATATGGGACAGGGCGGTCAGCCCCAGCATTTT. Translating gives CASSYMGQGGQPQHF.

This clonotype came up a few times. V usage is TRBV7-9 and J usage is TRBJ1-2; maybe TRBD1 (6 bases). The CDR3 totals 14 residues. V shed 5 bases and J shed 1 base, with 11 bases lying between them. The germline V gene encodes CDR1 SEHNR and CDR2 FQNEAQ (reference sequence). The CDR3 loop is CASSGGPLNYGYTF. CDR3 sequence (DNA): TGTGCCAGCAGCGGGGGGCCCCTTAACTATGGCTACACCTTC.

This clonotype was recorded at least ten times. The CDR3: CASSQVFSSAAAYNEQFF. In DNA form, the CDR3 reads TGTGCCAGCAGCCAAGTTTTTTCTAGCGCGGCAGCCTACAATGAGCAGTTCTTC. The chain couples TRBV3-1 to TRBJ2-1, with D possibly TRBD2 on 6 matching bases. The ends were cut back, 1 base at V and 2 bases at J, with 18 bases in the middle. The germline V gene has CDR1 LGHDT and CDR2 YNNKEL (reference sequence). The CDR3 is 18 residues long.

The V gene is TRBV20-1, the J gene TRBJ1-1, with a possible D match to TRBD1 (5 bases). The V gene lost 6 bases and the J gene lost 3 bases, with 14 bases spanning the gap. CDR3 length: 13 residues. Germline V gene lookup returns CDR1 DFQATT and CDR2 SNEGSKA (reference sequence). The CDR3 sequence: CSAPRDVHTEAFF. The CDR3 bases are TGCAGTGCCCCGCGGGACGTCCACACTGAAGCTTTCTTT.

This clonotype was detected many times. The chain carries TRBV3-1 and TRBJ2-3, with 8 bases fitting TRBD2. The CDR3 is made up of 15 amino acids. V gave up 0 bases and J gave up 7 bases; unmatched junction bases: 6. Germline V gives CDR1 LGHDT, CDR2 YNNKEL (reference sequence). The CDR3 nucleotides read TGTGCCAGCAGCCAAGAATGGACTAGCCGGTATACGCAGTATTTT. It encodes CASSQEWTSRYTQYF.

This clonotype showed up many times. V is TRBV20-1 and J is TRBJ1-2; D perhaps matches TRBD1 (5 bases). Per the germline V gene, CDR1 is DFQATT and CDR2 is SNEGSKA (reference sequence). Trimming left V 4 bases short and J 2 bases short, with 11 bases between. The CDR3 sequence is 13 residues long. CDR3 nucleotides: TGCAGTGCTACCAGGGAAGGGAACTATGGCTACACCTTC. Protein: CSATREGNYGYTF.

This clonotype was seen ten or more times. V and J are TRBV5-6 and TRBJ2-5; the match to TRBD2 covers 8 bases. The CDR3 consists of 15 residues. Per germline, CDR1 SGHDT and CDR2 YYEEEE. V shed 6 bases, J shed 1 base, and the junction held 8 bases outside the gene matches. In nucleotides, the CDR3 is TGTGCCAGCACCTTTAGCGGGGAGTTCCAAGAGACCCAGTACTTC. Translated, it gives CASTFSGEFQETQYF.

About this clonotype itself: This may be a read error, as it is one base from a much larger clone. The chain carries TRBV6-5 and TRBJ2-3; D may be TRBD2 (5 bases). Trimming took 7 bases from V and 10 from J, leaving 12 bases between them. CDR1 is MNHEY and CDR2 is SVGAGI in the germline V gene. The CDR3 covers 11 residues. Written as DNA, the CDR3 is TGTGCCAGCACCTACGGGGATGCGCAGTATTTT. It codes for CASTYGDAQYF.

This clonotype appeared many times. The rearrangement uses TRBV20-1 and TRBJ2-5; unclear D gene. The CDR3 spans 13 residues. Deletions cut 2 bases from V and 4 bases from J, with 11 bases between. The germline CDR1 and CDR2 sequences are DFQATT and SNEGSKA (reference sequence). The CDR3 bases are TGCAGTGCTAGATTCCAGTCGTTAGAGACCCAGTACTTC. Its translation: CSARFQSLETQYF.

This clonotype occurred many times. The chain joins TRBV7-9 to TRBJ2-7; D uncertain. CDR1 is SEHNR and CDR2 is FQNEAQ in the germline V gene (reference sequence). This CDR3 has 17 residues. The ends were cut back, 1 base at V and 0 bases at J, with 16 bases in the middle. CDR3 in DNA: TGTGCCAGCAGCTTAGGTCTTGCTAGTGGTAGCTCCTACGAGCAGTACTTC. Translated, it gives CASSLGLASGSSYEQYF.

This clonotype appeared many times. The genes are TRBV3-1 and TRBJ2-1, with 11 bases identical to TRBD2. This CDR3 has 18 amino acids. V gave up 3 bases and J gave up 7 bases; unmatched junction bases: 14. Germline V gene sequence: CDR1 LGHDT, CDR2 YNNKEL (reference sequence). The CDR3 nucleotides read TGTGCCAGCAGCCAGATAGCGGGGGGGCTTGGTCCCATAAATGAGCAGTTCTTC. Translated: CASSQIAGGLGPINEQFF.

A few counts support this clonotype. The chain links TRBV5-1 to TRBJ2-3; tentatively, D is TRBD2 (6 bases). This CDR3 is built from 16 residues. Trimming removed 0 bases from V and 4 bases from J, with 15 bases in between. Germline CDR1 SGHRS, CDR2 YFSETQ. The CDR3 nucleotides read TGCGCCAGCAGCTTGGTAGGACTACTGTCGCCAGATACGCAGTATTTT. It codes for CASSLVGLLSPDTQYF.

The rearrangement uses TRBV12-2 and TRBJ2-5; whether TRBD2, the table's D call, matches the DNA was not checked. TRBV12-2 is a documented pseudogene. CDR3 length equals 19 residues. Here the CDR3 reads CASRLILAGGPIFQETQYF. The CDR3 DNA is TGTGCAAGTCGCTTAATACTAGCGGGAGGGCCAATTTTTCAAGAGACCCAGTACTTC.

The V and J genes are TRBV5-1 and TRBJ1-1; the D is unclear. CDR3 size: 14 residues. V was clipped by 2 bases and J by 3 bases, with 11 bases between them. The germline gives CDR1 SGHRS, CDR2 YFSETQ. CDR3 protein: CASSFTGRDTEAFF. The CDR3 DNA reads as TGCGCCAGCAGCTTTACGGGAAGGGACACTGAAGCTTTCTTT.

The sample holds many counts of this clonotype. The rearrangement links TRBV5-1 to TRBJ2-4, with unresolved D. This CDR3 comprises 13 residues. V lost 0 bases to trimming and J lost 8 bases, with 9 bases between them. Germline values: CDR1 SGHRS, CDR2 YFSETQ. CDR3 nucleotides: TGCGCCAGCAGCTTGGAGAGTCGGGACATTCAGTACTTC. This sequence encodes CASSLESRDIQYF.

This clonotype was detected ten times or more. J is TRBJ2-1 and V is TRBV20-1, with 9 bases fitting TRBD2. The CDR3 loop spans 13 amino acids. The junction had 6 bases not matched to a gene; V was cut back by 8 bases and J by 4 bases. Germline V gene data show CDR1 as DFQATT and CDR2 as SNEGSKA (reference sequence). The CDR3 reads CSTASGVYNEQFF. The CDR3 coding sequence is TGCAGTACAGCTAGCGGGGTTTACAATGAGCAGTTCTTC.

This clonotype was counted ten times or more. The DNA for the CDR3 is TGCGCCAGCAGAGGTGGAATTTCGGCTAATGAAAAACTGTTTTTT. Translation gives CASRGGISANEKLFF. The rearrangement joins TRBV5-1 to TRBJ1-4; no clear D gene. V was cut by 5 bases and J by 3 bases, with 14 bases left in between. The CDR3 covers 15 residues. Germline lookup yields CDR1 SGHRS and CDR2 YFSETQ.

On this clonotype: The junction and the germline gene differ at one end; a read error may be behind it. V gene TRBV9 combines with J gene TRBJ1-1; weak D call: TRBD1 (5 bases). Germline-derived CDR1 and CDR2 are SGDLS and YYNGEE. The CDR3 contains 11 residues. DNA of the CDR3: TGTGCCAGCGGATCGGGGACTCAAGCTTTCTTC. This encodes CASGSGTQAFF.

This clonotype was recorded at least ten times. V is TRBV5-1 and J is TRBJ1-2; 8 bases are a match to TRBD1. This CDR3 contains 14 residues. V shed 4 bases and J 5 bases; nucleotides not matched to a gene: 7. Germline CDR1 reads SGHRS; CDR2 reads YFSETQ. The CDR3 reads CASSRGQAEYGYTF. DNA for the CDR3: TGCGCCAGCAGCCGGGGACAGGCCGAATATGGCTACACCTTC.

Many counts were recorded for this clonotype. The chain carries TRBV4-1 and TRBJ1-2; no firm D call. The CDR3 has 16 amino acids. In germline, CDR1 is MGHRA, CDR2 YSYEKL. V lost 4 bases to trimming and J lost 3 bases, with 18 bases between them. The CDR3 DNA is TGCGCCAGCAGCCGCCGGGGAGGAACAAAGGACTATGGCTACACCTTC. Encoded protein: CASSRRGGTKDYGYTF.

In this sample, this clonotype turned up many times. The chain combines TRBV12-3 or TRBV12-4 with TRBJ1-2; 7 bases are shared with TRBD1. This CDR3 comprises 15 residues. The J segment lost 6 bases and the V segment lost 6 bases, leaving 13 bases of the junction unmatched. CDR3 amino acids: CASSPTTGSTDGYTF. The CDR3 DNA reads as TGTGCCAGCAGCCCTACGACAGGGTCTACGGATGGCTACACCTTC.

In DNA form, the CDR3 reads TGTGCCAGCAGTTCCAACCTAGCGGGGGGCACATCTAGCACAGATACGCAGTATTTT. Translated, it gives CASSSNLAGGTSSTDTQYF. This chain links TRBV6-5 with TRBJ2-3; 11 nucleotides align to TRBD2. This CDR3 region has 19 residues. CDR1 and CDR2 from the germline V gene are MNHEY and SVGAGI. V dropped 4 bases and J dropped 0; count of bases not matched to a gene: 12.